Below, 32 T cell receptor beta chains from the same sample are listed, as sequenced in a study of cytomegalovirus exposure and HLA in healthy donors. The PCR made use of 60 Vbeta and 13 Jbeta primers. The method was immunoSEQ multiplex PCR; TCRdb's version includes in-frame clones alone and lacks a portion of them. The sample consists of roughly 200,000 clones, approximately 80% of them appearing once. Specimen: PBMCs. The source of these receptors is a boy younger than 10 in good health and CMV-seronegative.

This chain links TRBV2 with TRBJ2-7; possibly TRBD1 for D (6 bases). V gave up 7 bases and J gave up 5 bases, with 12 bases separating them. Germline lookup yields CDR1 SNHLY and CDR2 FYNNEI. The CDR3 sequence is 12 residues long. The CDR3 DNA reads as TGTGCCAGCAACAGGGTGTTACACGAGCAGTACTTC. This translates into CASNRVLHEQYF.

The V gene is TRBV10-3, the J gene TRBJ1-2, with 7 bases that match TRBD1. The germline gives CDR1 ENHRY, CDR2 SYGVKD. Germline trimming cut 5 bases from V and 0 bases from J; bases unmatched to any gene: 6. This CDR3 has 15 amino acids. The CDR3 DNA is TGTGCCATCAGTCCCGACAGGGATTCTAACTATGGCTACACCTTC. Translated, it gives CAISPDRDSNYGYTF.

This clone was counted once. The chain is built from TRBV10-1 and TRBJ1-5; 7 bases map to TRBD1. The CDR3 is made up of 20 amino acids. Germline V lookup: CDR1 WNHNN, CDR2 SYGVQD (reference sequence). Unmatched junction bases numbered 25, after V lost 8 bases and J lost 3 bases. CDR3 protein: CASVNTTTPNAGTDNQPQHF. Written as DNA, the CDR3 is TGCGCCAGCGTGAACACCACCACACCCAACGCAGGGACAGACAATCAGCCCCAGCATTTT.

The rearrangement links TRBV27 to TRBJ1-1; D may be TRBD1 (5 bases). Trimming stripped 4 bases from V and 1 base from J, with 7 bases between. Germline-derived CDR1 and CDR2 are MNHEY and SMNVEV (reference sequence). This CDR3 has 13 amino acids. CDR3 sequence: CASSWTQNTEAFF. CDR3 in DNA: TGTGCCAGCAGTTGGACACAGAACACTGAAGCTTTCTTT.

The chain combines TRBV2 with TRBJ1-5; 8 bases fit TRBD1. The V and J ends lost 5 bases and 0 bases, in that order; junction bases with no gene match: 6. CDR1 is SNHLY and CDR2 is FYNNEI in the germline V gene. The CDR3 is made up of 16 amino acids. CDR3 sequence: CASSRTGFGSNQPQHF. In nucleotides, the CDR3 is TGTGCCAGCAGTAGGACAGGGTTTGGTAGCAATCAGCCCCAGCATTTT.

In DNA form, the CDR3 reads TGTGCCAGCACGGGTGGACAACAGTACGAGCAGTACTTC. Its translation: CASTGGQQYEQYF. This sequence joins TRBV2 and TRBJ2-7; a weak D match, TRBD1 (5 bases). The CDR3 covers 13 residues. Germline CDR1 and CDR2: SNHLY and FYNNEI. The V end was cut by 7 bases, the J end by 4 bases, with 14 bases between.

The DNA of the CDR3 is TGTGCCAGCAGCTTGGTTACAGGGGATCAGCCCCAGCATTTT. Amino acids: CASSLVTGDQPQHF. The V gene is TRBV5-5, the J gene TRBJ1-5; 7 positions match TRBD1. Germline V gene sequence: CDR1 SGHKS, CDR2 YYEKEE (reference sequence). Trimming cost V 0 bases and J 5 bases; bases outside gene matches: 2. The CDR3 contains 14 residues. Full variable domain (remainder filled in from reference TRBV5-5 and TRBJ1-5): DAGVTQSPTHLIKTRGQQVTLRCSPISGHKSVSWYQQVLGQGPQFIFQYYEKEERGRGNFPDRFSARQFPNYSSELNVNALLLGDSALYLCASSLVTGDQPQHFGDGTRLSIL.

The rearrangement links TRBV4-1 to TRBJ1-2, with TRBD1 matching 10 bases. Losses at the gene ends were 0 bases for V and 8 bases for J; bases not matched to a gene: 6. Germline V gives CDR1 MGHRA, CDR2 YSYEKL. The CDR3 loop spans 15 amino acids. This CDR3 reads CASSQDRTGGWGYTF. DNA for the CDR3: TGCGCCAGCAGCCAAGATAGGACAGGGGGATGGGGCTACACCTTC.

The chain joins TRBV4-2 to TRBJ2-3; TRBD2 matches at 9 bases. With V trimmed by 1 base and J by 0 bases, 11 bases remained unmatched. The CDR3 loop spans 19 amino acids. The V gene's germline CDR1 is LGHNA and CDR2 YNFKEQ. Here the CDR3 reads CASSQGGLSGGPSTDTQYF. The CDR3 DNA is TGTGCCAGCAGCCAAGGGGGGCTTAGCGGGGGACCAAGCACAGATACGCAGTATTTT.

The V call is TRBV11-3, the J call TRBJ2-3, with D tentatively TRBD1 (6 bases). The CDR3 has 14 amino acids. V lost 5 bases and J lost 5, with 14 bases in between. Germline V gene sequence: CDR1 SGHNT, CDR2 YENEEA. The chain's CDR3 is CASSEQGNGDTQYF. The CDR3 nucleotides are TGTGCCAGCAGCGAACAGGGTAACGGAGATACGCAGTATTTT.

The genes are TRBV2 and TRBJ1-4; D not certain. CDR1 and CDR2 from the germline V gene are SNHLY and FYNNEI. The CDR3 runs 13 residues. V lost 7 bases and J lost 8, with 14 bases in between. The CDR3 spells CASTSTGGEKLFF. The CDR3 coding sequence is TGTGCCAGCACTAGTACGGGAGGCGAAAAACTGTTTTTT.

A remark on this clone: A read error may produce the germline difference seen at one junction end. The chain has TRBV7-9 and TRBJ1-2, with D hard to call. CDR3 size: 10 residues. Germline CDR1 SEHNR, CDR2 FQNEAQ (reference sequence). The CDR3 nucleotides are TGTTCCAGCAGCGCGGGTGGCTACACCTTC. This encodes CSSSAGGYTF.

The genes are TRBV30 and TRBJ1-2, with no clear D. Germline V lookup: CDR1 GTSNPN, CDR2 SVGIG (reference sequence). The CDR3 covers 13 residues. Trimming shortened V by 3 bases and J by 1 base, and 9 bases separated the two germline ends. The CDR3 region is CAWSYSGNYGYTF. The CDR3 DNA follows: TGTGCCTGGAGCTACAGCGGTAACTATGGCTACACCTTC.

The chain joins TRBV5-1 to TRBJ2-5; 7 positions agree with TRBD2. V lost 0 bases, J lost 2 bases, and 7 bases stayed unmatched. CDR1 is SGHRS and CDR2 is YFSETQ in the germline V gene. CDR3 length equals 16 residues. The CDR3 reads CASSLAGTTLQETQYF. CDR3 nucleotides: TGCGCCAGCAGCTTGGCCGGGACTACTTTGCAAGAGACCCAGTACTTC.

The sample holds one count of this clone. DNA for the CDR3: TGCGCCAGCAGTGAGCAGGGATTTAATTCACCCCTCCACTTT. Translated, it gives CASSEQGFNSPLHF. The genes are TRBV10-2 and TRBJ1-6; tentative D call: TRBD1 (5 bases). The CDR3 has 14 residues. Germline V gene sequence: CDR1 WSHSY, CDR2 SAAADI. The germline V and J ends were trimmed by 2 bases and 6 bases, with 8 bases remaining between them.

Notes on this clone: Sequence at one end of the junction differs from germline and may be a read error. The rearrangement uses TRBV7-9 and TRBJ2-2; the match to TRBD2 covers 11 bases. This CDR3 comprises 16 residues. From germline, CDR1 is SEHNR and CDR2 FQNEAQ (reference sequence). The CDR3 nucleotides are TGTTCCAGCAGCCCAACTAGCGGGAGTCAAGGCGGGGAGCTGTTTTTT. Translating it yields CSSSPTSGSQGGELFF.

V and J are TRBV7-2 and TRBJ1-1; 7 nucleotides line up with TRBD1. J lost 2 bases, V lost 3 bases, and 6 bases had no gene match. Germline assignment: CDR1 SGHTA and CDR2 FQGNSA. This CDR3 is built from 15 residues. The CDR3: CASSFPQGGNTEAFF. Written as DNA, the CDR3 is TGTGCCAGCAGCTTCCCCCAGGGGGGTAACACTGAAGCTTTCTTT.

CDR3 in amino acids: CASSSGQGDYGYTF. Here the CDR3 DNA reads TGTGCCAGCAGCTCGGGACAGGGGGACTATGGCTACACCTTC. This chain connects TRBV6-5 to TRBJ1-2; 11 bases agree with TRBD1. J lost 3 bases, V lost 6 bases, and 3 bases had no gene match. This CDR3 has 14 residues. CDR1 is MNHEY and CDR2 is SVGAGI in the germline V gene.

The table lists this clone with a count of one. This sequence joins TRBV13 and TRBJ2-3, with D possibly TRBD2 on 5 matching bases. The CDR3 covers 16 residues. Germline V lookup: CDR1 PRHDT, CDR2 FYEKMQ (reference sequence). V lost 5 bases and J 0 bases, leaving 15 bases between the germline ends. The CDR3 reads CASSPTQGGSTDTQYF. CDR3 sequence (DNA): TGTGCCAGCAGCCCCACCCAAGGAGGTAGCACAGATACGCAGTATTTT.

A word on this clone: The junction differs from germline at one of its ends, possibly a read error. The rearrangement uses TRBV5-1 and TRBJ2-7; D gene ambiguous. CDR3 length: 12 residues. The V gene's germline CDR1 is SGHRS and CDR2 YFSETQ. The CDR3 loop reads CASSLSSNEQYF. In nucleotides, the CDR3 is TGCGCCAGCAGCTTAAGCTCCAACGAGCAGTACTTC.

The rearrangement links TRBV19 to TRBJ1-4, with D unclear. Germline-derived CDR1 and CDR2 are LNHDA and SQIVND (reference sequence). The CDR3 is made up of 14 amino acids. The ends were cut back, 5 bases at V and 8 bases at J, with 15 bases in the middle. CDR3 nucleotides: TGTGCCAGTAGTTGGATAGGAGCTAGCGAAAAACTGTTTTTT. Residues: CASSWIGASEKLFF.

The rearrangement joins TRBV6-1 to TRBJ2-7, with D maybe TRBD2 (7 bases). CDR3 size: 13 residues. Germline V gives CDR1 MNHNS, CDR2 SASEGT. The V end lost 11 bases, the J end lost 1 base, and 15 bases lay between the germline ends. The CDR3 coding sequence is TGTGCCTCCGGAGGGGGGGGATCCTACGAGCAGTACTTC. It encodes CASGGGGSYEQYF.

The rearrangement links TRBV19 to TRBJ2-7; D is ambiguous. Trimming left V 1 base short and J 2 bases short, with 12 bases between. The CDR3 loop spans 15 amino acids. The germline V gene encodes CDR1 LNHDA and CDR2 SQIVND (reference sequence). The CDR3 coding sequence is TGTGCCAGTAGTATAGGGGTAGCTGCTACCTACGAGCAGTACTTC. As protein: CASSIGVAATYEQYF.

This clone was seen only a few times. This rearrangement joins TRBV5-1 to TRBJ1-1; D is perhaps TRBD1 (5 bases). This CDR3 spans 14 amino acids. V lost 7 bases and J 1 base, leaving 14 bases between the germline ends. Looked up from germline, CDR1 is SGHRS and CDR2 is YFSETQ. CDR3 sequence: CASYRDSRNTEAFF. The CDR3 DNA follows: TGCGCCAGCTATAGAGACAGCCGGAACACTGAAGCTTTCTTT.

The chain uses TRBV4-1 and TRBJ2-2, with TRBD1 as a possible D gene (5 bases). Germline loops: CDR1 MGHRA, CDR2 YSYEKL. The CDR3 is made up of 15 amino acids. V was shortened by 3 bases and J by 8 bases, with 16 bases between the two germline ends. The CDR3 coding sequence is TGCGCCAGCAGCCAGAAGAGTTTCACAGGAGGGGAGCTGTTTTTT. Encoded protein: CASSQKSFTGGELFF.

V gene TRBV13 combines with J gene TRBJ2-1; 8 bases fit TRBD2. The CDR3 length is 16 residues. In germline, CDR1 is PRHDT, CDR2 FYEKMQ (reference sequence). V shed 0 bases and J 7 bases; nucleotides not matched to a gene: 8. The CDR3 loop reads CASSLGRGGALNEQFF. The CDR3 coding sequence is TGTGCCAGCAGCTTAGGCCGGGGGGGCGCACTAAATGAGCAGTTCTTC.

The rearrangement joins TRBV2 to TRBJ1-1; D is perhaps TRBD1 (5 bases). Germline V gene lookup returns CDR1 SNHLY and CDR2 FYNNEI. This CDR3 is 16 amino acids long. Between the trimmed V and J ends, which lost 4 bases and 0 bases, there was a span of 15 bases. DNA for the CDR3: TGTGCCAGCAGTGGTCGGACAAGCGCTATGAACACTGAAGCTTTCTTT. Protein: CASSGRTSAMNTEAFF.

The rearrangement joins TRBV7-2 to TRBJ1-1, with a weak D call TRBD1 (6 bases). The CDR3 contains 14 residues. Germline-derived CDR1 and CDR2 are SGHTA and FQGNSA. V gave up 1 base and J gave up 4 bases, with 10 bases separating them. CDR3 loop: CASSLDRVGTEAFF. CDR3 sequence (DNA): TGTGCCAGCAGCTTAGACAGGGTTGGCACTGAAGCTTTCTTT.

This clone appeared a few times. The genes are TRBV7-8 and TRBJ2-5, with D uncertain. Germline V gene sequence: CDR1 SGHVS, CDR2 FQNEAQ. Trimming stripped 3 bases from V and 0 bases from J, with 11 bases between. There are 15 residues in the CDR3. The CDR3 DNA follows: TGTGCCAGCAGCTTCTTCGAGTGGTACCAAGAGACCCAGTACTTC. Translation: CASSFFEWYQETQYF.

This rearrangement joins TRBV10-3 to TRBJ2-1, with 7 bases fitting TRBD2. Looked up from germline, CDR1 is ENHRY and CDR2 is SYGVKD. V trimming: 5 bases; J trimming: 5 bases; junction bases outside the gene matches: 9. The CDR3 totals 15 residues. The CDR3 loop is CAISPTGGGNNEQFF. CDR3 DNA sequence: TGTGCCATCAGTCCCACTGGGGGGGGGAACAATGAGCAGTTCTTC.

This clone is a singleton in its sample. This rearrangement joins TRBV18 to TRBJ1-5; a possible D gene is TRBD1 (6 bases). Trimming removed 2 bases from V and 3 bases from J, with 20 bases in between. Germline loops: CDR1 KGHSH, CDR2 LQKENI. The CDR3 spans 18 residues. The CDR3 sequence is CASSPAGAIPVVNQPQHF. The CDR3 DNA sequence: TGTGCCAGCTCACCAGCAGGGGCCATTCCCGTGGTCAATCAGCCCCAGCATTTT.

The chain employs TRBV4-1 and TRBJ2-7; 7 bases fit TRBD2. Looked up from germline, CDR1 is MGHRA and CDR2 is YSYEKL. V gave up 0 bases and J gave up 6 bases; unmatched junction bases: 5. This CDR3 has 14 amino acids. The CDR3 DNA is TGCGCCAGCAGCCAAGATTTCCGGGGGGTCGAGCAGTACTTC. Amino acids: CASSQDFRGVEQYF.